This TCR beta chain stems from a study of Graves' ophthalmopathy and Graves' hyperthyroidism. The CDR3 runs 15 residues. Germline CDR1 and CDR2: SGHRS and YFSETQ. The V and J ends lost 0 bases and 8 bases respectively, with 14 bases between them. Exclusion covered patients with other autoimmune diseases or uncontrolled infections (as well as pregnancy or lactation). TCR beta CDR3 amplification used RNA transcripts. RT-PCR was first run with HTBI primers, then multiplex PCR in a second round. TCRdb recomputed calls from the multiplex PCR reads with MiXCR, one row per CDR3 protein. The sample shows tens of thousands of distinct CDR3 sequences, approximately 52% of them seen only once.

The chain joins TRBV5-1 to TRBJ1-4; D unclear. The TCR originated in an adult man with Graves' ophthalmopathy. Input material: peripheral blood. CDR3 region: CASSLDLGLGEKLFF. The CDR3 DNA follows: TGCGCCAGCAGCTTGGATCTGGGGTTGGGGGAAAAACTGTTTTTT.